This T cell receptor beta chain appears in the sequencing data of a study of blood T cells in healthy people across ages. General study points: Roughly linear declines in TCR beta diversity per million T cells occurred with age.

Alongside a J-beta primer mix, a sample-barcoded 5' primer served in a second PCR lasting roughly 7 to 12 cycles. Each CDR3 protein gets one entry after TCRdb re-called the 5' RACE reads with MiXCR. Among roughly 500,000 distinct CDR3 sequences, 25% to 30% were seen once, and the ten largest hold 18%. This clonotype was counted between two and nine times. What it recognizes is unknown. The sequence derives from a woman between 70 and 85 years old in good health. The sequencing input was blood.

The CDR3 sequence: CASSSSPGQVGSPLHF. Written as DNA, the CDR3 is TGCGCCAGCAGTTCTTCACCGGGACAAGTGGGTTCACCCCTCCACTTT. The chain has TRBV4-3 and TRBJ1-6; D may be TRBD1 (6 bases). V shed 6 bases and J shed 9 bases, with 21 bases lying between them. Germline V gene sequence: CDR1 LGHNA, CDR2 YSLEER. This CDR3 spans 16 amino acids.